This TCR beta chain was found in a study of blood T cell repertoires in COVID-19. Study in general: The origin of the acute and convalescent COVID-19 samples was the United States, Italy and Spain. PBMCs, B-cell-depleted T cells, or T cells were the source of the cDNA or gDNA that made up the material.

CDR1 MNHEY and CDR2 SVGEGT come from the germline V gene. This CDR3 is built from 13 residues. V lost 6 bases and J lost 4; bases outside the gene matches: 5. Original data processing: Amplification of reference gene primers provided the estimated nucleated cell counts. TCRdb keeps only in-frame clones here, not all; method: immunoSEQ multiplex PCR. Clone size and the V and J calls come from that table; the DNA yielded D and trimming. The sample includes 270,000 or so clones, approximately 91% seen only once; the top ten take about 2.3%. Which cohort a participant joined came from the clinical history participants gave.

The receptor was derived from a woman between 35 and 50 years old with acute COVID-19. The sequencing input was PBMCs or T cells enriched from blood (not recorded which). The rearrangement links TRBV6-2 or TRBV6-3 to TRBJ1-2, with 7 nucleotides matching TRBD1. The CDR3 loop reads CASSRGQIYGYTF. CDR3 DNA: TGTGCCAGCAGCCGGGGACAGATCTATGGCTACACCTTC.